Reported below is one TCR beta chain. The sample is drawn from a study of blood T cells in healthy people across ages. CDR3 length: 12 amino acids. Trimming stripped 4 bases from V and 0 bases from J, with 6 bases between. Germline CDR1 reads SQVTM; CDR2 reads ANQGSEA. For the second PCR, which ran for about 6 to 11 cycles, a sample-barcoded 5' primer and a J-beta primer mix were used. One entry per CDR3 protein, called by TCRdb with MiXCR from the 5' RACE reads. The sample holds about 320,000 distinct CDR3 sequences, 27% seen once. The gene calls are TRBV29-1 and TRBJ2-5; D is undetermined. Sequenced input: blood. The clonotype originates from a woman in her 70s in good health. The CDR3 region is CSVGNYQETQYF. The CDR3, as DNA: TGCAGCGTTGGAAACTACCAAGAGACCCAGTACTTC.